This TCR beta chain derives from a study of control samples from healthy donors and cancer patients. The data were produced by immunoSEQ multiplex PCR, yet TCRdb's version contains in-frame clones alone and is incomplete. The sample has 98,000 or so clones; around three quarters are singletons. CDR1 and CDR2 (germline): SEHNR, FQNEAQ (reference sequence). The CDR3 extends over 16 amino acids. The V call is TRBV7-9, the J call TRBJ2-7, with 12 bases matching TRBD1. The TCR sequence derives from a woman in her twenties or thirties in good health. Material for sequencing was blood. Here the CDR3 DNA reads TGTGCAGGCGGGGACAGGGGGCGCCGAATGGAGTACGAGCAGTACTTC. Protein sequence: CAGGDRGRRMEYEQYF.